This T cell receptor beta chain derives from a study of T-cell memory formation after mild COVID-19. Study conclusions and caveats: Proof of SARS-CoV-2 specificity was absent for the second-wave clones that crested on day 37. Chiefly within CM and EM were the contracting CD4+ clones; CD8+ ones were within EMRA. That cross-reactive memory joined was suggested by some responding clones appearing in pre-infection memory.

The CDR3 sequence is 14 residues long. The germline V gene has CDR1 SGHTA and CDR2 FQGNSA. V was pared by 2 bases and J by 3 bases, with 10 bases between. TCRalpha and TCRbeta libraries used 5'RACE with constant-segment primers and UMIs. One entry per CDR3 protein, called by TCRdb with MiXCR from the 5' RACE reads. The sample carries around 300,000 distinct CDR3 sequences, 7% to 10% recorded once. The sample holds many counts of this clonotype. The antigen remains unidentified. The source is a man aged 18 to 29 who had mild COVID-19 (a few samples of this study predate the infection). Cell type and time point are not known. What was sequenced was PBMCs or a T cell subset sorted from them (not recorded which). The V and J genes are TRBV7-2 and TRBJ1-2; D is undetermined. The CDR3 DNA reads as TGTGCCAGCAGCTTAACGGGGTACCACTATGGCTACACCTTC. Translation: CASSLTGYHYGYTF.